These T cell receptor beta chains were read from a single sample in a study of cytomegalovirus exposure and HLA in healthy donors. Data came from immunoSEQ multiplex PCR; TCRdb stores just in-frame clones and leaves some out. The repertoire includes 120,000 or so clones, 89% of them detected once, and about 2% sits in the top ten. Input material: PBMCs. The receptors derive from a young woman in good health and CMV-seronegative. CDR3s include the opening cysteine and the closing phenylalanine or tryptophan. Each record gives: clone size, V gene, CDR3 length, D gene, J gene, CDR3 DNA, CDR3 protein. D genes are given only for firm matches. Where a row states a size, it is once, few, many or the class of an expanded clone; other rows omit it.

clone size: -
V gene: TRBV28
CDR3 length: 15
D gene: TRBD1
J gene: TRBJ2-3
CDR3 DNA: TGTGCCAGCAGTTTATCGGGGACAGGGGACGATACGCAGTATTTT
CDR3 protein: CASSLSGTGDDTQYF

clone size: -
V gene: TRBV7-2
CDR3 length: 15
D gene: -
J gene: TRBJ2-7
CDR3 DNA: TGTGCCAGCAGCTTAGCGACGGGGAACTCCTACGAGCAGTACTTC
CDR3 protein: CASSLATGNSYEQYF

clone size: once
V gene: TRBV5-6
CDR3 length: 14
D gene: TRBD1
J gene: TRBJ2-7
CDR3 DNA: TGTGCCAGCAGCGTCCCGGGACAGGGCTACGAGCAGTACTTC
CDR3 protein: CASSVPGQGYEQYF

clone size: -
V gene: TRBV5-4
CDR3 length: 18
D gene: TRBD1
J gene: TRBJ2-2
CDR3 DNA: TGTGCCAGCAGCGCGGATACAGGGGGCCGGTTCTATGGCGGGGAGCTGTTTTTT
CDR3 protein: CASSADTGGRFYGGELFF

clone size: -
V gene: TRBV6-6
CDR3 length: 14
D gene: TRBD1
J gene: TRBJ1-5
CDR3 DNA: TGTGCCAGCAGGGGTACAGGGGGCAATCAGCCCCAGCATTTT
CDR3 protein: CASRGTGGNQPQHF

clone size: -
V gene: TRBV21-1
CDR3 length: 14
D gene: -
J gene: TRBJ2-3
CDR3 DNA: TGTGCCAGCCAAAGAACCGGGAACACAGATACGCAGTATTTT
CDR3 protein: CASQRTGNTDTQYF

clone size: -
V gene: TRBV5-1
CDR3 length: 15
D gene: TRBD2
J gene: TRBJ2-1
CDR3 DNA: TGCGCCAGCAGCTTGTTAACTAGCGAAGGCAATGAGCAGTTCTTC
CDR3 protein: CASSLLTSEGNEQFF

clone size: -
V gene: TRBV28
CDR3 length: 15
D gene: TRBD1
J gene: TRBJ2-7
CDR3 DNA: TGTGCCAGCAGTTCCGACGGGACAGGGGCCCACGAGCAGTACTTC
CDR3 protein: CASSSDGTGAHEQYF

clone size: -
V gene: TRBV7-9
CDR3 length: 13
D gene: TRBD1
J gene: TRBJ1-1
CDR3 DNA: TGTGCCAGCAGTTCCAGGGGGGACACTGAAGCTTTCTTT
CDR3 protein: CASSSRGDTEAFF

clone size: -
V gene: TRBV27
CDR3 length: 17
D gene: -
J gene: TRBJ2-3
CDR3 DNA: TGTGCCAGCAGTACCCGGACGGGGGATAGAATTTCGGATACGCAGTATTTT
CDR3 protein: CASSTRTGDRISDTQYF